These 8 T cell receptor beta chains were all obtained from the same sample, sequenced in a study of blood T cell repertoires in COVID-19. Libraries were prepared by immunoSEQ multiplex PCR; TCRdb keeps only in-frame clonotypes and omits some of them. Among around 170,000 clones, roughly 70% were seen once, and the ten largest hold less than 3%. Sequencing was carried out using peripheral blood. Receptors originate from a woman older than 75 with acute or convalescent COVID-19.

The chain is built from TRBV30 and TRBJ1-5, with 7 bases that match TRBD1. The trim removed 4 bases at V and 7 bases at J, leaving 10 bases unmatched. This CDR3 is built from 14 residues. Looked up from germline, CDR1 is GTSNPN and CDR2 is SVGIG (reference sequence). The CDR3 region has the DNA TGTGCCTGGAAGGAGAAGACAGGGAACCAGCCCCAGCATTTT. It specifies CAWKEKTGNQPQHF.

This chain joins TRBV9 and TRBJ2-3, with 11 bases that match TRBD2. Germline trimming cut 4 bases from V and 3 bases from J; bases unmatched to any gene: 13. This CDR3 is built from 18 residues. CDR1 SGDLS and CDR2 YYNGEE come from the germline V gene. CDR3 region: CASSILAGGPEGTDTQYF. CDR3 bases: TGTGCCAGCAGCATCCTAGCGGGAGGCCCCGAGGGAACAGATACGCAGTATTTT.

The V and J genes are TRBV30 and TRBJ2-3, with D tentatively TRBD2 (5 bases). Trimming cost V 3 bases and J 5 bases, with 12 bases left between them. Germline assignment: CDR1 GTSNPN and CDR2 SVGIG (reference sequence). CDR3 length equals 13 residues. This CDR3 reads CAWSHGLGDTQYF. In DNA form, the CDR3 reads TGTGCCTGGAGCCATGGACTGGGAGATACGCAGTATTTT.

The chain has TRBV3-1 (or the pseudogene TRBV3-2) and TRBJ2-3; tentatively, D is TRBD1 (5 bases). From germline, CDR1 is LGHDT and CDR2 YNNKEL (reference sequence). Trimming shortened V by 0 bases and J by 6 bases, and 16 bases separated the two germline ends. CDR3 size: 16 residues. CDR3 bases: TGTGCCAGCAGCCAAGAGGGGCCCTCGAGTTCCGATACGCAGTATTTT. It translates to CASSQEGPSSSDTQYF.

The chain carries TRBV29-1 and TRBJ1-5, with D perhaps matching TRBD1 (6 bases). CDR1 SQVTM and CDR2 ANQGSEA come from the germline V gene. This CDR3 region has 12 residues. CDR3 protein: CPWRGGGQPQHF. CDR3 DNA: TGCCCATGGCGGGGGGGCGGGCAGCCCCAGCATTTT.

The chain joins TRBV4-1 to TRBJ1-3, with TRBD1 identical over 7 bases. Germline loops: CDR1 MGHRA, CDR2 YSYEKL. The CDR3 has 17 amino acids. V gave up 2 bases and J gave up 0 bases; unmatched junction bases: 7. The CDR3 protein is CASSQRDRDSSGNTIYF. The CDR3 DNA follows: TGCGCCAGCAGCCAAAGAGACAGGGACAGCTCTGGAAACACCATATATTTT.

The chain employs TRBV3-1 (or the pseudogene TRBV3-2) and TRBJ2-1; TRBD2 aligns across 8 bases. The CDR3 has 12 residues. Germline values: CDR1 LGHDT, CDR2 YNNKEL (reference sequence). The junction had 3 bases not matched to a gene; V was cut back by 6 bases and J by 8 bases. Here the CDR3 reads CASSQTSDEQFF. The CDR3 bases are TGTGCCAGCAGTCAGACTAGCGATGAGCAGTTCTTC.

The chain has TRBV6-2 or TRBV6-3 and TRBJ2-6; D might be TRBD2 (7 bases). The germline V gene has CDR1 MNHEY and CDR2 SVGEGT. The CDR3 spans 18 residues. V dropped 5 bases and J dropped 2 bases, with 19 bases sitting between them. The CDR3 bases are TGTGCCAGCAGTGTACAGGGAGGGGCTTTTGCTGGGGCCAACGTCCTGACTTTC. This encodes CASSVQGGAFAGANVLTF.